This T cell receptor (beta chain) was sequenced for a study of cytomegalovirus exposure and HLA in healthy donors. Study summary: Roughly 180 million T cells yielded approximately 110 million unique TCR beta sequences in earlier analysis. Study-wide results and caveats: In terms of immune exposure information, only CMV serostatus was available. What TCR beta sequences reportedly achieved was accurate prediction of HLA-A and HLA-B alleles in most subjects.

On this clone: Antigen unknown.

The PCR ran on 60 Vbeta and 13 Jbeta primers. Using immunoSEQ multiplex PCR, the repertoire was profiled, and TCRdb retains in-frame clones only, with some absent. The sample has some 93,000 clones, roughly 67% seen once; the top ten hold under 6%. Donors sampled were nominally healthy, though unrecorded immune exposures were likely. Source material: PBMCs. The receptor comes from a boy younger than 18 in good health and CMV-seropositive.

DNA for the CDR3: TGTGCCAGCAGCCGGGCCTGGGACAACTACGAGCAGTACTTC. This gives the protein CASSRAWDNYEQYF. This chain joins TRBV11-2 and TRBJ2-7; possible D gene TRBD1, 6 bases. This CDR3 comprises 14 residues. Germline V lookup: CDR1 SGHAT, CDR2 FQNNGV. Trimming removed 5 bases from V and 3 bases from J, with 14 bases in between.